This T cell receptor beta chain originates from a study of identical twins. The J segment lost 5 bases and the V segment lost 5 bases, leaving 6 bases of the junction unmatched. Germline lookup yields CDR1 SGHRS and CDR2 YFSETQ. This CDR3 is 13 amino acids long. TCRdb redid the calling of the 5' RACE reads with MiXCR, one entry per CDR3 protein. The sample has 500,000 to 600,000 distinct CDR3 sequences, roughly a fifth seen once. This sample also belongs to another study, concerning T cells expressing NK-cell markers. That study adds: These clonotypes also led the CD3+CD56-NKG2C+ fraction in a handful of donors.

The V and J genes are TRBV5-1 and TRBJ2-7; TRBD1 matches at 8 bases. Sequencing used CD4+ T cells sorted from blood. The clonotype was recovered from a young woman in good health. CDR3 region: CASRDRAPHEQYF. CDR3 bases: TGCGCCAGCAGGGACAGGGCCCCCCACGAGCAGTACTTC.